The clone carrying this T cell receptor beta chain showed up just once. The record originates from a study of blood T cell repertoires in COVID-19. Study-level information: The analysed material was cDNA or gDNA that came from T cells, B-cell-depleted T cells, or PBMCs.

Per the study methods: Reference gene primer amplification yielded estimated nucleated cell counts. Sequenced by immunoSEQ multiplex PCR; TCRdb stores in-frame clones only, minus some. D and trimming come from the DNA, and the V and J calls and clone size come from that table. This table holds more than 100,000 clones, 70% to 90% found once. Germline values: CDR1 SGDLS, CDR2 YYNGEE. The CDR3 extends over 14 amino acids. The ends were cut back, 0 bases at V and 4 bases at J, with 5 bases in the middle. The chain joins TRBV9 to TRBJ1-6; D is unclear. This TCR was sampled from a woman aged 60-70 years with acute or convalescent COVID-19. The sequenced sample consisted of peripheral blood. Written as DNA, the CDR3 is TGTGCCAGCAGCGTAGAACAGTATAATTCACCCCTCCACTTT. Its protein product is CASSVEQYNSPLHF.